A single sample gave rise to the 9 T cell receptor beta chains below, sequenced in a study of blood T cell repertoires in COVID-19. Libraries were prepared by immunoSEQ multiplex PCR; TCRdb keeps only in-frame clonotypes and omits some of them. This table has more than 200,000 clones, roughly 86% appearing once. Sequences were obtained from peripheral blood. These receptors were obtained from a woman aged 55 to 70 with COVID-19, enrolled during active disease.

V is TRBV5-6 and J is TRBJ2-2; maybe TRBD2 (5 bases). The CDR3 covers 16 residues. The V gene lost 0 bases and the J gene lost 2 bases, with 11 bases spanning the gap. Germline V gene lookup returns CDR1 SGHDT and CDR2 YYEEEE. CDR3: CASSLVAGANTGELFF. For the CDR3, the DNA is TGTGCCAGCAGCTTGGTTGCGGGCGCCAACACCGGGGAGCTGTTTTTT.

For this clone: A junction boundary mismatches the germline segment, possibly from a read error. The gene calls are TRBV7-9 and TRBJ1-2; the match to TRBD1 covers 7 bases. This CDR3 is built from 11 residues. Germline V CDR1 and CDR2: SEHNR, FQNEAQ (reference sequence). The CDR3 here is CASSLGQRISF. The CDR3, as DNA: TGTGCCAGCAGCTTGGGACAGAGAATCTCCTTC. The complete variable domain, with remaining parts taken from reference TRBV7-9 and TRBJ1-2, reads DTGVSQNPRHKITKRGQNVTFRCDPISEHNRLYWYRQTLGQGPEFLTYFQNEAQLEKSRLLSDRFSAERPKGSFSTLEIQRTEQGDSAMYLCASSLGQRISFGSGTRLTVV.

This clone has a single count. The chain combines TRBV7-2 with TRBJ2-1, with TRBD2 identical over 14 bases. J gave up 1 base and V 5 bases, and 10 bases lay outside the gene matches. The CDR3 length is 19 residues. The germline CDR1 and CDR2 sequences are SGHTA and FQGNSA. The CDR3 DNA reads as TGTGCCAGCAGCGCAAGACTAGCGGGAGGGATTTCTTCCTACAATGAGCAGTTCTTC. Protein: CASSARLAGGISSYNEQFF.

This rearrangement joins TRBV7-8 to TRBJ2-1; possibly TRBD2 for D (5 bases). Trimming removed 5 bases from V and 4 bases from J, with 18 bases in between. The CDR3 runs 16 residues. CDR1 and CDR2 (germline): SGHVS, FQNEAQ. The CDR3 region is CASSLLGLGGYNEQFF. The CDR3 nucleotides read TGTGCCAGCAGCCTACTAGGCCTAGGTGGTTACAATGAGCAGTTCTTC. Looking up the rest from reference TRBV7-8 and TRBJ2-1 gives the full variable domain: GAGVSQSPRYKVAKRGQDVALRCDPISGHVSLFWYQQALGQGPEFLTYFQNEAQLDKSGLPSDRFFAERPEGSVSTLKIQRTQQEDSAVYLCASSLLGLGGYNEQFFGPGTRLTVL.

The CDR3 here is CASSLQGANTGELFF. CDR3 DNA sequence: TGTGCCAGCAGTCTACAGGGGGCGAACACCGGGGAGCTGTTTTTT. J is TRBJ2-2 and V is TRBV6-2 or TRBV6-3, with 8 nucleotides matching TRBD1. Germline V gene lookup returns CDR1 MNHEY and CDR2 SVGEGT. The V gene end was trimmed by 5 bases and the J gene end by 0 bases; junction bases not matched to a gene: 2. The CDR3 runs 15 residues.

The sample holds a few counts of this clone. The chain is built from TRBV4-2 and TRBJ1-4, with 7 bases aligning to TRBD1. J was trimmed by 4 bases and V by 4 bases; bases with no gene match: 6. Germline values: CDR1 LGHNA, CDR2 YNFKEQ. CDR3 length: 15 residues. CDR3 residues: CASSLQDRNNEKLFF. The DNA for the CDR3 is TGTGCCAGCAGCCTACAGGACAGGAATAATGAAAAACTGTTTTTT.

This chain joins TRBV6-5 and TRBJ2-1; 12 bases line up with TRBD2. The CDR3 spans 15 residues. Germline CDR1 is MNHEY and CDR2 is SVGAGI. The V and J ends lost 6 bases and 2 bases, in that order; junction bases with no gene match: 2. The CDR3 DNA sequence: TGTGCCAGCAGCCTAGCGGGAGGGCCCTACAATGAGCAGTTCTTC. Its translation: CASSLAGGPYNEQFF.

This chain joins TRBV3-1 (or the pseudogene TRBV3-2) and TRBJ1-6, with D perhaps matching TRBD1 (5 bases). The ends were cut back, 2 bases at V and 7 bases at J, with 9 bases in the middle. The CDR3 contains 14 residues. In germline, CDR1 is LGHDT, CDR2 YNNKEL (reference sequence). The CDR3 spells CASSQQTANSPLHF. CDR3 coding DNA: TGTGCCAGCAGCCAACAGACAGCGAATTCACCCCTCCACTTT.

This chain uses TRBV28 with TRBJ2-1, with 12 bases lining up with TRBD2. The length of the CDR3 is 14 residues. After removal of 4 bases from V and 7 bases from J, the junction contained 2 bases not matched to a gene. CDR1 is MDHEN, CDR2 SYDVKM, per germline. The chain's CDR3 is CASSSTSGRNEQFF. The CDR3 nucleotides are TGTGCCAGCAGTTCGACTAGCGGGAGAAATGAGCAGTTCTTC. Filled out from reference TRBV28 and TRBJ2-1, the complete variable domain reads DVKVTQSSRYLVKRTGEKVFLECVQDMDHENMFWYRQDPGLGLRLIYFSYDVKMKEKGDIPEGYSVSREKKERFSLILESASTNQTSMYLCASSSTSGRNEQFFGPGTRLTVL.